Sequencing of this T cell receptor beta chain was carried out in a study of cytomegalovirus exposure and HLA in healthy donors. The assay was immunoSEQ multiplex PCR, and TCRdb's table has in-frame clones only and misses some. The table shows roughly 150,000 clones, with approximately 82% occurring only once. V lost 6 bases and J lost 1; bases outside the gene matches: 5. This CDR3 comprises 14 residues. Looked up from germline, CDR1 is KGHSH and CDR2 is LQKENI. The sample comprised PBMCs. This TCR was recovered from a young man in good health and CMV-seropositive. The V call is TRBV18, the J call TRBJ1-1; 7 bases agree with TRBD1. The CDR3 reads CASSQGGPNTEAFF. CDR3 bases: TGTGCCAGCTCGCAGGGGGGCCCGAACACTGAAGCTTTCTTT.